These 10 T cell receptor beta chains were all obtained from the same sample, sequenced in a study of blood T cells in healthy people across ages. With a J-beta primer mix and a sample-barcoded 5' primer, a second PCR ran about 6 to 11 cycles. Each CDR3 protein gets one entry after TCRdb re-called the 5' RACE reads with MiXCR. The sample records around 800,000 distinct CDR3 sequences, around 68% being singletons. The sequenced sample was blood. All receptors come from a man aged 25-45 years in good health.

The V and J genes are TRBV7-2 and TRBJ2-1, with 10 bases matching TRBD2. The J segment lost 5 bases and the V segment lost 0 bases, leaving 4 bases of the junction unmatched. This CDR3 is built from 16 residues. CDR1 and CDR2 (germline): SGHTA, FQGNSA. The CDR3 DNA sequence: TGTGCCAGCAGCTTAGCGCTAGCGGGGGCCCACAATGAGCAGTTCTTC. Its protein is CASSLALAGAHNEQFF.

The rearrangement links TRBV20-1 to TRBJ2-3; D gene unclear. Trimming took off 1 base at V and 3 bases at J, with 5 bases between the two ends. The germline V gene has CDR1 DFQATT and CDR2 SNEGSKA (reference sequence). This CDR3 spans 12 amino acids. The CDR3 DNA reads TGCAGTGCTAGAGCGCTTACAGATACGCAGTATTTT. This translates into CSARALTDTQYF.

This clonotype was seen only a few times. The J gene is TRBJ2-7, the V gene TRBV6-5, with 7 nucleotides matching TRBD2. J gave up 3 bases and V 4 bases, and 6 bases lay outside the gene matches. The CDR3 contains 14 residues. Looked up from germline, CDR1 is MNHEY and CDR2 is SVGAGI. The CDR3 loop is CASSSPSSGYEQYF. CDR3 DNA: TGTGCCAGCAGTTCTCCGTCTAGCGGCTACGAGCAGTACTTC.

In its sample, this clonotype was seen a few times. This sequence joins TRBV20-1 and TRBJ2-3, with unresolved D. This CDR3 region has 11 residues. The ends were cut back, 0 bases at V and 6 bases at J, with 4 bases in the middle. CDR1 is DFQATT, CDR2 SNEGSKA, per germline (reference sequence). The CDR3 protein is CSARDLDTQYF. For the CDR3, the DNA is TGCAGTGCTAGAGATCTGGATACGCAGTATTTT.

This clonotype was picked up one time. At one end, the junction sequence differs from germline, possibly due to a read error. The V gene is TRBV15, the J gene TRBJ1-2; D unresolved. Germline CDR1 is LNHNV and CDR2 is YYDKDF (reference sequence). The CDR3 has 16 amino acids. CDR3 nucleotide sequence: TGTGCCACGAGCAGAGAAAAGGCCGGGACTAACTATGGCTACACCTTC. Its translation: CATSREKAGTNYGYTF.

DNA of the CDR3: TGTGCCAGCAACCCCCTAGCCCCGGAGCGGGGCGGGGCCAACGTCCTGACTTTC. Translated: CASNPLAPERGGANVLTF. J is TRBJ2-6 and V is TRBV28; 7 nucleotides agree with TRBD2. The CDR3 sequence is 18 residues long. J was trimmed by 4 bases and V by 7 bases; bases with no gene match: 16. Looked up from germline, CDR1 is MDHEN and CDR2 is SYDVKM.

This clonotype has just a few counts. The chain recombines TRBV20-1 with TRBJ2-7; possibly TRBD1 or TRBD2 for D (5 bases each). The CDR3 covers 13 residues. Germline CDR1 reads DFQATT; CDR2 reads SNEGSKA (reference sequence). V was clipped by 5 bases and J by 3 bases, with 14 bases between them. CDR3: CSAPFRDGYEQYF. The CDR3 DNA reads TGCAGTGCTCCGTTCCGGGACGGCTACGAGCAGTACTTC.

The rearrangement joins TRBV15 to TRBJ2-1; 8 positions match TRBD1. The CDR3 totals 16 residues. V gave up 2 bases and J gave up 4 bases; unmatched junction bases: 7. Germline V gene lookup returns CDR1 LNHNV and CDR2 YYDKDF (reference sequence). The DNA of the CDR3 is TGTGCCACCAGCAGATCTCCCGGGACAGGATACAATGAGCAGTTCTTC. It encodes CATSRSPGTGYNEQFF.

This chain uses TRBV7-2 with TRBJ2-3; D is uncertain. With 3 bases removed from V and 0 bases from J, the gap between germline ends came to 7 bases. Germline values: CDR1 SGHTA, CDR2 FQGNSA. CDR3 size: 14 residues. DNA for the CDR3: TGTGCCAGCAGCTTGACACGGAGCACAGATACGCAGTATTTT. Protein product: CASSLTRSTDTQYF.

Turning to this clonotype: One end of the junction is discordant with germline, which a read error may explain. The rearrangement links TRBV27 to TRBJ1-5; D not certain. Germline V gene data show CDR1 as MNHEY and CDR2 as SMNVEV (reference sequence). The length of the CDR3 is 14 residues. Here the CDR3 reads CASSISRNNQPQHF. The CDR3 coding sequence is TGTGCCAGCAGTATATCCAGGAACAATCAGCCCCAGCATTTT.